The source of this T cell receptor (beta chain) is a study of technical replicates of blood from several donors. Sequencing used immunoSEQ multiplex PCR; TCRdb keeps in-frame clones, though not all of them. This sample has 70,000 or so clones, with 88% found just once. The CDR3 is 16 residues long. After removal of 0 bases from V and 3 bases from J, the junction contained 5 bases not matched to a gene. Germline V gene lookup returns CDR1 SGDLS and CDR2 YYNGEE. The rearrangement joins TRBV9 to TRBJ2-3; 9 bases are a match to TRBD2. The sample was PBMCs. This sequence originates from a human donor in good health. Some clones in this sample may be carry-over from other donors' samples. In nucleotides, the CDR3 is TGTGCCAGCAGCGTAGGAACTAGCGGGTTGACAGATACGCAGTATTTT. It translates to CASSVGTSGLTDTQYF.